These 23 T cell receptor beta chains were all obtained from the same sample, sequenced in a study of naive and memory T cell subsets. Two oligonucleotides, mixed equimolar, formed the beta constant-region primer covering TRBC1 and TRBC2. TCRdb processed the UMI-ligation and nested PCR reads anew with MiXCR; each CDR3 protein has one entry. The sample yields 65,000 to 85,000 distinct CDR3 sequences, about 12% seen once. The specimen was central memory CD4+ T cells from blood. The receptors originated from a human donor in good health.

This clonotype was seen a handful of times. The chain carries TRBV29-1 and TRBJ2-7; D is uncertain. The CDR3 is made up of 13 amino acids. Germline-derived CDR1 and CDR2 are SQVTM and ANQGSEA. Trimming removed 6 bases from V and 3 bases from J, with 15 bases in between. The CDR3 protein is CSVAPPNNYEQYF. DNA of the CDR3: TGCAGCGTCGCTCCCCCGAACAACTACGAGCAGTACTTC.

J is TRBJ1-1 and V is TRBV20-1; 9 nucleotides align to TRBD1. The CDR3 runs to 12 residues. The V gene end was trimmed by 4 bases and the J gene end by 6 bases; junction bases not matched to a gene: 3. Germline V gene data show CDR1 as DFQATT and CDR2 as SNEGSKA (reference sequence). CDR3 in amino acids: CSAKQGASEAFF. CDR3 bases: TGCAGTGCTAAACAGGGGGCTTCTGAAGCTTTCTTT.

This clonotype was observed many times. The rearrangement links TRBV29-1 to TRBJ2-7; TRBD1 aligns across 9 bases. V gave up 6 bases and J gave up 5 bases; unmatched junction bases: 8. Germline CDR1 and CDR2: SQVTM and ANQGSEA. The CDR3 runs 13 residues. The chain's CDR3 is CSVRTGVIHEQYF. CDR3 sequence (DNA): TGCAGCGTCCGGACAGGGGTCATCCACGAGCAGTACTTC.

This clonotype was seen ten or more times. This chain links TRBV6-2 or TRBV6-3 with TRBJ2-7; D is perhaps TRBD2 (6 bases). Trimming pared 6 bases from V and 0 bases from J, leaving 15 bases between. There are 15 residues in the CDR3. Germline V gene sequence: CDR1 MNHEY, CDR2 SVGEGT. CDR3 nucleotide sequence: TGTGCCAGCAGCCGGGGGAGCGACTACTCCTACGAGCAGTACTTC. It encodes CASSRGSDYSYEQYF.

This clonotype was detected a few times. V usage is TRBV5-1 and J usage is TRBJ2-1; 7 nucleotides agree with TRBD1. The CDR3 contains 15 residues. Trimming took 3 bases from V and 7 from J; bases not matched to a gene: 10. Germline loops: CDR1 SGHRS, CDR2 YFSETQ. The CDR3 spells CASSSFDRDWNEQFF. CDR3 DNA sequence: TGCGCCAGCAGCTCCTTCGACAGGGATTGGAATGAGCAGTTCTTC.

At least ten counts were recorded for this clonotype. The chain joins TRBV14 to TRBJ1-2; D call uncertain. V lost 3 bases to trimming and J lost 10 bases, with 15 bases between them. CDR1 and CDR2 from the germline V gene are SGHDN and FVKESK. The CDR3 contains 13 residues. The CDR3 spells CASSHGKGRDYTF. The CDR3 DNA reads TGTGCCAGCAGCCATGGGAAAGGAAGGGACTACACCTTC.

This chain uses TRBV7-6 with TRBJ1-6; D remains unclear. Germline V gene sequence: CDR1 SGHVS, CDR2 FNYEAQ. Trimming removed 5 bases from V and 6 bases from J, with 17 bases in between. This CDR3 is 16 amino acids long. CDR3 sequence: CASSPAAWGRNSPLHF. In nucleotides, the CDR3 is TGTGCCAGCAGCCCCGCCGCGTGGGGTCGTAATTCACCCCTCCACTTT.

V and J are TRBV7-2 and TRBJ1-3, with unresolved D. Germline V CDR1 and CDR2: SGHTA, FQGNSA. V was cut by 1 base and J by 0 bases, with 16 bases left in between. The CDR3 length is 18 residues. CDR3 loop: CASSLGGLISSSGNTIYF. The CDR3 coding sequence is TGTGCCAGCAGCTTAGGTGGCCTAATCTCGAGCTCTGGAAACACCATATATTTT. Combining the CDR3 with reference TRBV7-2 and TRBJ1-3 gives the whole variable domain GAGVSQSPSNKVTEKGKDVELRCDPISGHTALYWYRQSLGQGLEFLIYFQGNSAPDKSGLPSDRFSAERTGGSVSTLTIQRTQQEDSAVYLCASSLGGLISSSGNTIYFGEGSWLTVV.

This clonotype was observed many times. The V call is TRBV20-1, the J call TRBJ2-1; no definite D call. The CDR3 length is 18 residues. V shed 5 bases and J shed 3 bases, with 26 bases lying between them. Germline CDR1 and CDR2: DFQATT and SNEGSKA (reference sequence). This chain's CDR3 is CSARTDVTWSPLYNEQFF. The CDR3 DNA follows: TGCAGTGCTCGCACGGACGTCACCTGGAGTCCCCTCTACAATGAGCAGTTCTTC.

This clonotype was detected only a few times. The chain combines TRBV5-1 with TRBJ2-1; 7 bases line up with TRBD2. The CDR3 covers 15 residues. Germline V gene sequence: CDR1 SGHRS, CDR2 YFSETQ. V dropped 5 bases and J dropped 4; count of bases not matched to a gene: 9. The CDR3: CASRMASGPYNEQFF. DNA for the CDR3: TGCGCCAGCAGGATGGCTAGCGGTCCTTACAATGAGCAGTTCTTC.

This clonotype was picked up a small number of times. The chain uses TRBV4-2 and TRBJ2-5; D is unclear. Germline V gene data show CDR1 as LGHNA and CDR2 as YNFKEQ. This CDR3 has 12 residues. The V and J ends lost 0 bases and 5 bases respectively, with 4 bases between them. CDR3 coding DNA: TGTGCCAGCAGCCAAGATAGCGAGACCCAGTACTTC. It encodes CASSQDSETQYF.

This clonotype has ten or more counts. The J gene is TRBJ1-5, the V gene TRBV18, with 9 bases identical to TRBD1. CDR1 KGHSH and CDR2 LQKENI come from the germline V gene. With V trimmed by 5 bases and J by 6 bases, 8 bases remained unmatched. This CDR3 has 15 residues. The CDR3 is CASSSGQGQGQPQHF. In nucleotides, the CDR3 is TGTGCCAGCTCATCAGGACAGGGGCAAGGTCAGCCCCAGCATTTT.

The rearrangement links TRBV28 to TRBJ1-4, with unresolved D. This CDR3 has 12 residues. Trimming took off 3 bases at V and 3 bases at J, with 2 bases between the two ends. The germline CDR1 and CDR2 sequences are MDHEN and SYDVKM. This chain's CDR3 is CASSFANEKLFF. CDR3 nucleotide sequence: TGTGCCAGCAGTTTCGCTAATGAAAAACTGTTTTTT.

The J gene is TRBJ2-3, the V gene TRBV20-1; D is possibly TRBD2 (6 bases). Germline V gene data show CDR1 as DFQATT and CDR2 as SNEGSKA (reference sequence). Between the trimmed V and J ends, which lost 3 bases and 5 bases, there was a span of 12 bases. The CDR3 loop spans 13 amino acids. The CDR3 reads CSASYSGEDTQYF. The CDR3 bases are TGCAGTGCTAGTTATAGCGGAGAAGATACGCAGTATTTT.

The J gene is TRBJ1-3, the V gene TRBV7-2, with D tentatively TRBD1 (5 bases). Trimming removed 4 bases from V and 4 bases from J, with 11 bases in between. This CDR3 spans 14 amino acids. Germline CDR1 reads SGHTA; CDR2 reads FQGNSA. CDR3 sequence: CASSSQGVGNTIYF. The CDR3, as DNA: TGTGCCAGCAGCTCGCAGGGTGTGGGAAACACCATATATTTT.

This clonotype was seen a few times. V usage is TRBV7-9 and J usage is TRBJ1-2; 11 bases align to TRBD1. The CDR3 spans 16 residues. The V and J ends lost 5 bases and 6 bases, in that order; junction bases with no gene match: 11. The germline V gene encodes CDR1 SEHNR and CDR2 FQNEAQ (reference sequence). The CDR3 DNA is TGTGCCAGCAGCCTCGCCGGGACAGGGGGTGCCCATGGCTACACCTTC. It codes for CASSLAGTGGAHGYTF.

V and J are TRBV6-5 and TRBJ2-1, with D tentatively TRBD2 (6 bases). There are 14 residues in the CDR3. CDR1 MNHEY and CDR2 SVGAGI come from the germline V gene. The V end lost 1 base, the J end lost 6 bases, and 10 bases lay between the germline ends. DNA of the CDR3: TGTGCCAGCAGTTACTATGGGCGGGGCAATGAGCAGTTCTTC. Translating gives CASSYYGRGNEQFF.

The chain is built from TRBV3-1 and TRBJ2-1; TRBD2 matches at 14 bases. The CDR3 is made up of 16 amino acids. V trimming: 6 bases; J trimming: 7 bases; junction bases outside the gene matches: 8. Looked up from germline, CDR1 is LGHDT and CDR2 is YNNKEL (reference sequence). CDR3 sequence (DNA): TGTGCCAGCAGTTTGAAGACTAGCGGGAGGGGAAATGAGCAGTTCTTC. Amino acid sequence: CASSLKTSGRGNEQFF.

This clonotype was seen a handful of times. The final CDR3 position lacks the conserved phenylalanine or tryptophan, pointing to a likely read error. The V gene is TRBV28, the J gene TRBJ1-5; D perhaps matches TRBD1 (5 bases). Germline lookup yields CDR1 MDHEN and CDR2 SYDVKM. The CDR3 sequence is 16 residues long. With 5 bases removed from V and 4 bases from J, the gap between germline ends came to 18 bases. The CDR3 protein is CASSPLEGQGNQPQHL. CDR3 sequence (DNA): TGTGCCAGCAGTCCTCTCGAAGGCCAGGGTAATCAGCCCCAGCATCTT.

This clonotype was seen a few times. The chain joins TRBV5-1 to TRBJ2-7; 8 nucleotides line up with TRBD1. The CDR3 runs 14 residues. V dropped 4 bases and J dropped 1; count of bases not matched to a gene: 4. Looked up from germline, CDR1 is SGHRS and CDR2 is YFSETQ. The CDR3 DNA reads as TGCGCCAGCAGCCATGACAGGGGTTCCTACGAGCAGTACTTC. Translated, it gives CASSHDRGSYEQYF.

This clonotype showed up just a few times. The chain employs TRBV3-1 and TRBJ2-5; D gene ambiguous. The ends were cut back, 3 bases at V and 7 bases at J, with 12 bases in the middle. The CDR3 sequence is 13 residues long. CDR1 is LGHDT, CDR2 YNNKEL, per germline (reference sequence). The CDR3 loop reads CASSQTLPRTQYF. The CDR3 DNA sequence: TGTGCCAGCAGCCAGACACTGCCCCGGACCCAGTACTTC.

The rearrangement joins TRBV5-6 to TRBJ2-5; the D is unclear. CDR1 and CDR2 (germline): SGHDT, YYEEEE. The CDR3 loop spans 14 amino acids. V lost 0 bases and J lost 4, with 10 bases in between. Here the CDR3 DNA reads TGTGCCAGCAGCTTGGTAGGGTCGGCAGAGACCCAGTACTTC. This encodes CASSLVGSAETQYF.

This clonotype was recorded many times. For the CDR3, the DNA is TGTGCCAGCAGACGCGGACGGATAGAGACCCAGTACTTC. Protein: CASRRGRIETQYF. V gene TRBV12-3 or TRBV12-4 combines with J gene TRBJ2-5; D gene uncertain. CDR3 length: 13 residues. Trimming pared 6 bases from V and 4 bases from J, leaving 12 bases between.